The clone carrying this T cell receptor beta chain has just a few counts. Antigen: not known. The data stem from a study of T cell repertoires in cytomegalovirus infection. Study at large: Researchers turned to recently identified HLA-C-restricted CMV epitopes as well as well-studied HLA-B-restricted ones. Public TCR beta signatures provided an indication of both CMV infection and a matching HLA type. Overall study results and limits: Ex vivo, HLA-C-restricted CMV-specific TCR beta clonotypes prevailed over the rest of the response. Frequencies of public TCR beta families were cumulated, and this identified carriers of CMV plus the relevant HLA.

TCRdb passed the reads through MiXCR, listing each CDR3 protein once. The table records some 920,000 distinct CDR3 sequences, 25% to 40% of them present only once. Trimming removed 5 bases at V and 0 bases at J, with 10 bases between. The CDR3 spans 15 residues. Germline V gene sequence: CDR1 MNHEY, CDR2 SVGAGI. Sample: cultured CD8+ T cells from PBMCs, taken from culture after CMV antigen stimulation. The TCR was taken from a human donor in good health (CMV status not recorded). Some clones in this sample may be carry-over from other donors' samples. The chain couples TRBV6-5 to TRBJ1-4; D ambiguous. The CDR3: CASSIDGATNEKLFF. CDR3 nucleotides: TGTGCCAGCAGTATCGACGGTGCAACTAATGAAAAACTGTTTTTT.